Shown below are 10 T cell receptor beta chains from a single sample sequenced in a study of vaccination and CD4 T cells after COVID-19. Which antigens these TCRs recognize remains unknown. Documented treatment: approximately 9-day PBMC culture with coronavirus spike peptide pools or control peptides (ViraFEST assay). The Oncomine TCR Beta short-read assay sequenced DNA from cultured CD4+ T cells. TCRdb independently ran MiXCR on the PCR reads; one entry per CDR3 protein. Here the sample spans roughly 2,100 distinct CDR3 sequences, about 59% being singletons. The sample was CD4+ T cells from blood, cultured in vitro, taken after SARS-CoV-2 vaccination. The source of these receptors is a human donor who had recovered from COVID-19.

The V and J genes are TRBV6-1 and TRBJ1-4; D not certain. Trimming removed 1 base from V and 0 bases from J, with 12 bases in between. CDR3 size: 17 residues. Germline assignment: CDR1 MNHNS and CDR2 SASEGT. This CDR3 reads CASSEGQLLATNEKLFF. CDR3 nucleotide sequence: TGTGCCAGCAGTGAAGGGCAGTTACTTGCAACTAATGAAAAACTGTTTTTT.

The rearrangement joins TRBV19 to TRBJ2-1; TRBD2 is a possible D gene (6 bases). Germline V gene lookup returns CDR1 LNHDA and CDR2 SQIVND (reference sequence). Deletions cut 2 bases from V and 5 bases from J, with 13 bases between. This CDR3 contains 15 residues. The CDR3 here is CASSIWDSKNNEQFF. As DNA, the CDR3 is TGTGCCAGTAGTATATGGGACTCCAAAAACAATGAGCAGTTCTTC.

This clonotype was observed a single time. J is TRBJ1-1 and V is TRBV12-3 or TRBV12-4; the match to TRBD1 covers 10 bases. The CDR3 sequence is 16 residues long. V lost 5 bases and J lost 0; bases outside the gene matches: 6. The CDR3 bases are TGTGCCAGCAGTCCCCCGGGACAGGGGATGAACACTGAAGCTTTCTTT. Protein: CASSPPGQGMNTEAFF.

The chain uses TRBV19 and TRBJ2-3; 15 bases fit TRBD2. The germline gives CDR1 LNHDA, CDR2 SQIVND (reference sequence). This CDR3 is built from 17 residues. V shed 3 bases and J 6 bases; nucleotides not matched to a gene: 7. CDR3 loop: CASSIGLAGGPGDTQYF. The CDR3 nucleotides are TGTGCCAGTAGTATCGGACTAGCGGGGGGGCCAGGGGATACGCAGTATTTT.

The rearrangement joins TRBV28 to TRBJ1-4; D uncertain. The V gene's germline CDR1 is MDHEN and CDR2 SYDVKM. The ends were cut back, 6 bases at V and 12 bases at J, with 20 bases in the middle. The CDR3 runs 14 residues. The CDR3 sequence is CASSNPAPLDELFF. The CDR3 nucleotides read TGTGCCAGCAGCAACCCGGCCCCCCTCGATGAACTGTTTTTT.

This sequence joins TRBV28 and TRBJ1-5; 10 nucleotides agree with TRBD1. The CDR3 loop spans 15 amino acids. V shed 6 bases, J shed 2 bases, and the junction held 4 bases outside the gene matches. CDR1 MDHEN and CDR2 SYDVKM come from the germline V gene. This chain's CDR3 is CASRSGTGGNQPQHF. CDR3 sequence (DNA): TGTGCCAGCAGATCCGGGACAGGGGGCAATCAGCCCCAGCATTTT. The full variable domain, in which reference TRBV28 and TRBJ1-5 provide the parts outside the CDR3, is DVKVTQSSRYLVKRTGEKVFLECVQDMDHENMFWYRQDPGLGLRLIYFSYDVKMKEKGDIPEGYSVSREKKERFSLILESASTNQTSMYLCASRSGTGGNQPQHFGDGTRLSIL.

There are a few counts of this clonotype. This chain uses TRBV19 with TRBJ1-6, with D hard to call. Germline V gene data show CDR1 as LNHDA and CDR2 as SQIVND (reference sequence). This CDR3 has 15 amino acids. Trimming took off 8 bases at V and 0 bases at J, with 11 bases between the two ends. This CDR3 is CASGFQSSYNSPLHF. The CDR3 DNA reads TGTGCCAGTGGGTTCCAAAGCTCCTATAATTCACCCCTCCACTTT.

CDR3 amino acids: CASSHYDRADTQYF. CDR3 DNA: TGTGCCAGCAGCCACTACGACAGGGCGGATACGCAGTATTTT. V is TRBV27 and J is TRBJ2-3; 7 positions agree with TRBD1. V lost 6 bases and J lost 6; bases outside the gene matches: 9. CDR1 is MNHEY, CDR2 SMNVEV, per germline (reference sequence). The CDR3 is 14 amino acids.

The rearrangement links TRBV19 to TRBJ1-2, with D unclear. The ends were cut back, 7 bases at V and 14 bases at J, with 17 bases in the middle. Per germline, CDR1 LNHDA and CDR2 SQIVND (reference sequence). The CDR3 length is 11 residues. CDR3 sequence (DNA): TGTGCCAGTACCACCGACGCTCGCATTACCTTC. As protein: CASTTDARITF. The full variable domain, its missing parts supplied by reference TRBV19 and TRBJ1-2, is DGGITQSPKYLFRKEGQNVTLSCEQNLNHDAMYWYRQDPGQGLRLIYYSQIVNDFQKGDIAEGYSVSREKKESFPLTVTSAQKNPTAFYLCASTTDARITFGSGTRLTVV.

The chain joins TRBV4-3 to TRBJ2-3; 9 bases align to TRBD2. This CDR3 has 15 residues. Germline CDR1 is LGHNA and CDR2 is YSLEER. V lost 4 bases and J lost 5; bases outside the gene matches: 7. The CDR3 coding sequence is TGCGCCAGCAGCCTCCGCGGGGGGGCACAAGATACGCAGTATTTT. It codes for CASSLRGGAQDTQYF.